The 28 T cell receptor beta chains reported below all come from one sample, sequenced in a study of Ad26.COV2.S vaccination and SARS-CoV-2 variants. As for treatment: roughly 20 received Ad26.COV2.S at low or high dose, single or two shots; about five received placebo; per-sample allocation not given. Collection of the samples took place on day 63 after the first injection of vaccine or placebo. Sequenced by immunoSEQ multiplex PCR; TCRdb stores in-frame clones only, minus some. The sample shows roughly 500,000 clones, roughly 87% of them seen only once. Sample: peripheral blood, taken in a trial of Ad26.COV2.S vaccine versus placebo. The receptors derive from a person between 18 and 65 years old who received the Ad26.COV2.S COVID-19 vaccine or a placebo.

DNA for the CDR3: TGTGCCAGCAGCTCCTACGGGAGGGAAAATCAGCCCCAGCATTTT. This sequence encodes CASSSYGRENQPQHF. The chain is built from TRBV6-2 or TRBV6-3 and TRBJ1-5, with D hard to call. CDR1 and CDR2 (germline): MNHEY, SVGEGT. V shed 6 bases and J shed 4 bases, with 16 bases lying between them. CDR3 length: 15 amino acids.

This clone was seen once. This chain uses TRBV28 with TRBJ1-2, with D possibly matching TRBD1 (5 bases). This CDR3 has 16 residues. Germline CDR1 is MDHEN and CDR2 is SYDVKM. V lost 8 bases and J 3 bases, leaving 22 bases between the germline ends. The CDR3 region is CASGGPPGGIDYGYTF. The CDR3 coding sequence is TGTGCCAGCGGGGGACCGCCTGGTGGCATTGACTATGGCTACACCTTC.

In its sample, this clone was seen a few times. CDR3: CATRTGTNSPLHF. CDR3 bases: TGTGCCACGCGGACAGGGACCAATTCACCCCTCCACTTT. The rearrangement uses TRBV10-3 and TRBJ1-6, with 8 bases identical to TRBD1. V shed 10 bases, J shed 7 bases, and the junction held 6 bases outside the gene matches. Germline values: CDR1 ENHRY, CDR2 SYGVKD. This CDR3 is built from 13 residues.

This clone came up a few times. The chain recombines TRBV12-3 or TRBV12-4 with TRBJ1-2; D unresolved. The CDR3 totals 11 residues. Deletions cut 3 bases from V and 4 bases from J, with 3 bases between. In nucleotides, the CDR3 is TGTGCCAGCAGTTTCAGCTATGGCTACACCTTC. The encoded protein is CASSFSYGYTF.

With respect to this clone: Other DNA sequences in this sample translate to the same CDR3. V is TRBV25-1 and J is TRBJ2-1; TRBD2 matches 10 bases. Germline loops: CDR1 MGHDK, CDR2 SYGVNS. V was pared by 2 bases and J by 4 bases, with 2 bases of the junction left unmatched. The CDR3 is 15 amino acids. The CDR3 DNA follows: TGTGCCAGCAGTGAACTAGCGGGGGATTACAATGAGCAGTTCTTC. Translation gives CASSELAGDYNEQFF.

The chain combines TRBV10-3 with TRBJ1-2; 10 nucleotides match TRBD1. J lost 5 bases, V lost 2 bases, and 5 bases had no gene match. In germline, CDR1 is ENHRY, CDR2 SYGVKD. This CDR3 has 15 amino acids. In nucleotides, the CDR3 is TGTGCCATCAGTGAGCCGGGACAGGGGTTTTATGGCTACACCTTC. The encoded protein is CAISEPGQGFYGYTF.

This chain joins TRBV6-2 or TRBV6-3 and TRBJ2-3; 7 nucleotides agree with TRBD2. Looked up from germline, CDR1 is MNHEY and CDR2 is SVGEGT. Trimming removed 2 bases from V and 5 bases from J; junction bases left unmatched: 10. This CDR3 is built from 16 residues. CDR3 bases: TGTGCCAGCAGTTACAGGAGCGGGGCCTCAGGAGATACGCAGTATTTT. Protein: CASSYRSGASGDTQYF.

This clone is a singleton in its sample. The genes are TRBV4-1 and TRBJ2-5; 8 bases fit TRBD2. From germline, CDR1 is MGHRA and CDR2 YSYEKL. Trimming at V came to 1 base and at J to 1 base, leaving 5 bases not matched to a gene. The CDR3 sequence is 16 residues long. Written as DNA, the CDR3 is TGCGCCAGCAGCCAAGGGATAGCGGGGCGCCAAGAGACCCAGTACTTC. It yields the protein CASSQGIAGRQETQYF.

Remarks on this clone: This same CDR3 is encoded by further DNA sequences in the sample. The J gene is TRBJ1-2, the V gene TRBV5-1; D possibly corresponds to TRBD1 (5 bases). Trimming stripped 0 bases from V and 2 bases from J, with 8 bases between. Germline assignment: CDR1 SGHRS and CDR2 YFSETQ. The CDR3 runs to 14 residues. The DNA of the CDR3 is TGCGCCAGCAGCTTGGAAGGGGTCAACTATGGCTACACCTTC. Translated: CASSLEGVNYGYTF.

Regarding this clone: The sample carries other DNA sequences with the same CDR3. CDR3 nucleotides: TGCGCCAGCAGCTTGGACGGAAACACCATATATTTT. Translated, it gives CASSLDGNTIYF. The chain couples TRBV5-1 to TRBJ1-3; D not certain. Germline V gives CDR1 SGHRS, CDR2 YFSETQ. The CDR3 is 12 residues long. The V gene lost 0 bases and the J gene lost 4 bases, with 2 bases spanning the gap.

The chain recombines TRBV6-2 or TRBV6-3 with TRBJ2-7; 9 positions match TRBD2. The V gene's germline CDR1 is MNHEY and CDR2 SVGEGT. The CDR3 covers 15 residues. V lost 6 bases and J lost 0; bases outside the gene matches: 6. In DNA form, the CDR3 reads TGTGCCAGCAGCAAAGCGGGAGGAAGCTCCTACGAGCAGTACGTC. Translated: CASSKAGGSSYEQYV.

The rearrangement joins TRBV2 to TRBJ2-2; D unclear. Germline values: CDR1 SNHLY, CDR2 FYNNEI. Between the trimmed V and J ends, which lost 8 bases and 6 bases, there was a span of 7 bases. The CDR3 is 11 amino acids. The CDR3, as DNA: TGTGCCAGCCAATTAGCCGGGGAGCTGTTTTTT. Translating gives CASQLAGELFF.

The CDR3 region has the DNA TGTGCCAGCAGCCCAGGGGATCTTTTATGGGAAAAACTGTTTTTT. This translates into CASSPGDLLWEKLFF. The chain carries TRBV7-9 and TRBJ1-4; a possible D gene is TRBD1 (6 bases). The CDR3 covers 15 residues. Germline V lookup: CDR1 SEHNR, CDR2 FQNEAQ (reference sequence). The V end was cut by 5 bases, the J end by 8 bases, with 18 bases between.

This chain uses TRBV7-2 with TRBJ2-7; no firm D call. The CDR3 extends over 14 amino acids. V lost 4 bases to trimming and J lost 2 bases, with 12 bases between them. In germline, CDR1 is SGHTA, CDR2 FQGNSA. For the CDR3, the DNA is TGTGCCAGCAGCTCCGGACGGGCGACCTACGAGCAGTACGTC. It specifies CASSSGRATYEQYV.

The rearrangement links TRBV6-5 to TRBJ1-6, with D maybe TRBD1 (5 bases). Trimming took off 2 bases at V and 6 bases at J, with 11 bases between the two ends. The length of the CDR3 is 15 residues. Germline V gene sequence: CDR1 MNHEY, CDR2 SVGAGI. This CDR3 is CASSYLGVGNSPLHF. The CDR3 region has the DNA TGTGCCAGCAGTTACCTAGGGGTCGGTAATTCACCCCTCCACTTT.

V is TRBV18 and J is TRBJ1-5; D possibly corresponds to TRBD1 (5 bases). The CDR3 contains 16 residues. V shed 3 bases and J shed 4 bases, with 16 bases lying between them. The germline CDR1 and CDR2 sequences are KGHSH and LQKENI. Here the CDR3 DNA reads TGTGCCAGCTCACCTCGGGGGGGGGACGGTAATCAGCCCCAGCATTTT. This encodes CASSPRGGDGNQPQHF. The full variable domain, with the rest looked up from reference TRBV18 and TRBJ1-5, is NAGVMQNPRHLVRRRGQEARLRCSPMKGHSHVYWYRQLPEEGLKFMVYLQKENIIDESGMPKERFSAEFPKEGPSILRIQQVVRGDSAAYFCASSPRGGDGNQPQHFGDGTRLSIL.

The rearrangement uses TRBV2 and TRBJ2-3, with D possibly being TRBD1 or TRBD2 (6 bases each). The CDR3 runs to 13 residues. V dropped 8 bases and J dropped 5 bases, with 14 bases sitting between them. Germline CDR1 SNHLY, CDR2 FYNNEI. The CDR3 sequence: CASLGGRRDTQYF. The DNA for the CDR3 is TGTGCCAGCCTGGGGGGCCGCCGAGATACGCAGTATTTT.

V is TRBV7-9 and J is TRBJ2-1, with 9 nucleotides matching TRBD2. The V gene end was trimmed by 2 bases and the J gene end by 8 bases; junction bases not matched to a gene: 7. Germline CDR1 SEHNR, CDR2 FQNEAQ (reference sequence). The CDR3 spans 15 residues. Written as DNA, the CDR3 is TGTGCCAGCAGCTTAAGTGAGCGGGAGGTCGATGAGCAGTTCTTC. It is translated as CASSLSEREVDEQFF.

The rearrangement joins TRBV7-2 to TRBJ2-1, with D perhaps TRBD2 (6 bases). CDR1 SGHTA and CDR2 FQGNSA come from the germline V gene. CDR3 length: 15 amino acids. V lost 8 bases, J lost 6 bases, and 20 bases lay in between. CDR3 residues: CASGSGTLTLNEQFF. CDR3 coding DNA: TGTGCCAGCGGATCCGGGACTCTGACCCTCAATGAGCAGTTCTTC.

The chain has TRBV27 and TRBJ1-1; D possibly corresponds to TRBD1 (6 bases). V was pared by 8 bases and J by 3 bases, with 10 bases between. In germline, CDR1 is MNHEY, CDR2 SMNVEV (reference sequence). This CDR3 has 12 amino acids. CDR3: CASYRVDTEAFF. The CDR3 coding sequence is TGTGCCAGCTACAGGGTCGACACTGAAGCTTTCTTT.

The rearrangement links TRBV6-5 to TRBJ2-1; 10 nucleotides match TRBD1. The CDR3 loop spans 14 amino acids. Per germline, CDR1 MNHEY and CDR2 SVGAGI. Trimming took 5 bases from V and 8 from J; bases not matched to a gene: 6. The CDR3 DNA reads as TGTGCCAGCAGTCGGACAGGGGGGATCGATGAGCAGTTCTTC. It is translated as CASSRTGGIDEQFF.

The chain recombines TRBV6-5 with TRBJ2-1; D is perhaps TRBD1 (6 bases). The CDR3 spans 14 residues. Trimming removed 7 bases at V and 6 bases at J, with 16 bases between. Germline CDR1 and CDR2: MNHEY and SVGAGI. The CDR3 loop reads CASTYRVGTNEQFF. Written as DNA, the CDR3 is TGTGCCAGCACATACAGGGTGGGGACCAATGAGCAGTTCTTC.

This clone was seen only a few times. The chain is built from TRBV5-1 and TRBJ2-7; D perhaps matches TRBD2 (5 bases). Trimming left V 7 bases short and J 4 bases short, with 12 bases between. The CDR3 length is 12 residues. Germline CDR1 reads SGHRS; CDR2 reads YFSETQ. The CDR3 DNA reads as TGCGCCAGCGCCCAGGAGCGGTACGAGCAGTACTTC. It specifies CASAQERYEQYF.

The chain uses TRBV19 and TRBJ2-2; D perhaps matches TRBD1 (7 bases). Germline CDR1 reads LNHDA; CDR2 reads SQIVND (reference sequence). V was clipped by 4 bases and J by 3 bases, with 12 bases between them. CDR3 length equals 15 residues. Here the CDR3 reads CASSRQGDYTGELFF. The CDR3 DNA is TGTGCCAGTAGTAGGCAGGGGGACTACACCGGGGAGCTGTTTTTT.

The rearrangement joins TRBV10-3 to TRBJ2-7; 11 bases are a match to TRBD1. The ends lost 5 bases at V and 5 bases at J; junction bases unmatched: 2. From germline, CDR1 is ENHRY and CDR2 SYGVKD. CDR3 length: 13 amino acids. This CDR3 reads CAISRTGGHEQYF. CDR3 sequence (DNA): TGTGCCATCAGTCGGACAGGGGGCCACGAGCAGTACTTC.

V and J are TRBV3-1 (or the pseudogene TRBV3-2) and TRBJ1-3, with a possible D match to TRBD1 (5 bases). Germline lookup yields CDR1 LGHDT and CDR2 YNNKEL (reference sequence). The V gene lost 1 base and the J gene lost 4 bases, with 14 bases spanning the gap. The length of the CDR3 is 16 residues. CDR3 bases: TGTGCCAGCAGCCAAGTGGGTGGAGGGGAAGGAAACACCATATATTTT. This encodes CASSQVGGGEGNTIYF.

For this clone: In the same sample, other DNA sequences code for this CDR3. The chain links TRBV4-3 to TRBJ1-3; D gene ambiguous. This CDR3 region has 13 residues. V lost 0 bases to trimming and J lost 4 bases, with 4 bases between them. CDR1 is LGHNA, CDR2 YSLEER, per germline. CDR3 sequence reads: CASSQDQGNTIYF. As DNA, the CDR3 is TGCGCCAGCAGCCAAGATCAGGGAAACACCATATATTTT.

This clone was seen a single time. This sequence joins TRBV20-1 and TRBJ1-5; D might be TRBD1 (5 bases). This CDR3 comprises 11 residues. V was pared by 3 bases and J by 9 bases, with 9 bases between. Germline CDR1 DFQATT, CDR2 SNEGSKA (reference sequence). Here the CDR3 DNA reads TGCAGTGCTAGTCAGGGTTGGCCCCAGCATTTT. Amino acid sequence: CSASQGWPQHF.